Shown below are 15 T cell receptor beta chains from a single sample sequenced in a study of T cell repertoires and HLA-DP antigens. Profiling relied on immunoSEQ multiplex PCR, and the TCRdb table lists in-frame clones only, not all of them. The sample includes more than 90,000 clones, 92% of them seen just once. These TCRs' antigens remain unknown. The sequenced material came from CD4+ T cells from PBMCs. These receptors all stem from a young woman in good health and CMV-seronegative.

This clone was observed a single time. CDR3 sequence: CASSLDRVSNQPQHF. The CDR3 DNA follows: TGTGCCAGCAGTTTAGACAGGGTGAGCAATCAGCCCCAGCATTTT. The chain uses TRBV27 and TRBJ1-5, with 7 bases lining up with TRBD1. Germline lookup yields CDR1 MNHEY and CDR2 SMNVEV (reference sequence). The ends lost 2 bases at V and 1 base at J; junction bases unmatched: 2. This CDR3 comprises 15 residues.

This CDR3 is CASSQVAGYGYTF. CDR3 DNA: TGCGCCAGCAGCCAAGTGGCAGGGTATGGCTACACCTTC. The V gene is TRBV4-3, the J gene TRBJ1-2; the D gene is possibly TRBD1 (5 bases). The CDR3 is 13 residues long. Trimming stripped 1 base from V and 5 bases from J, with 8 bases between. The germline CDR1 and CDR2 sequences are LGHNA and YSLEER.

The rearrangement links TRBV18 to TRBJ2-3; perhaps TRBD1 as D (5 bases). The germline V gene has CDR1 KGHSH and CDR2 LQKENI. The CDR3 consists of 15 residues. Trimming shortened V by 1 base and J by 4 bases, and 12 bases separated the two germline ends. CDR3 in amino acids: CASSPRIRESDTQYF. CDR3 bases: TGTGCCAGCTCACCACGTATCAGGGAATCAGATACGCAGTATTTT.

This chain joins TRBV10-2 and TRBJ1-5, with D unclear. V lost 4 bases, J lost 0 bases, and 10 bases lay in between. CDR1 is WSHSY, CDR2 SAAADI, per germline. CDR3 size: 15 residues. CDR3 sequence: CASSVSGISNQPQHF. The CDR3 bases are TGCGCCAGCAGTGTGTCCGGGATTAGCAATCAGCCCCAGCATTTT.

This clone was observed a handful of times. The chain joins TRBV19 to TRBJ1-5; 7 nucleotides line up with TRBD1. This CDR3 is 15 amino acids long. After removal of 3 bases from V and 2 bases from J, the junction contained 4 bases not matched to a gene. The germline V gene has CDR1 LNHDA and CDR2 SQIVND (reference sequence). CDR3 amino acids: CASSIDRVGNQPQHF. CDR3 in DNA: TGTGCCAGTAGTATCGACAGGGTTGGCAATCAGCCCCAGCATTTT.

The rearrangement joins TRBV6-1 to TRBJ1-2; TRBD1 might be the D (5 bases). Trimming removed 2 bases at V and 2 bases at J, with 12 bases between. Germline lookup yields CDR1 MNHNS and CDR2 SASEGT. This CDR3 comprises 15 residues. CDR3 amino acids: CASSENGALNYGYTF. The CDR3 region has the DNA TGTGCCAGCAGTGAAAATGGGGCGCTGAACTATGGCTACACCTTC.

The chain employs TRBV6-1 and TRBJ1-6; a weak D match, TRBD1 (6 bases). Germline V lookup: CDR1 MNHNS, CDR2 SASEGT. The CDR3 extends over 15 amino acids. The V end was cut by 6 bases, the J end by 8 bases, with 17 bases between. Written as DNA, the CDR3 is TGTGCCAGCAGCGCGGGGGCGCCCGGGTATTCACCCCTCCACTTT. Encoded protein: CASSAGAPGYSPLHF.

This chain joins TRBV6-6 and TRBJ2-7; no definite D call. The CDR3 runs 10 residues. Germline V CDR1 and CDR2: MNHNY, SVGAGI (reference sequence). V lost 1 base, J lost 5 bases, and 0 bases lay in between. The CDR3 DNA reads as TGTGCCAGCAGTTACTACGAGCAGTACTTC. It translates to CASSYYEQYF.

This clone appeared a single time. The J gene is TRBJ2-3, the V gene TRBV5-4; TRBD2 agrees at 7 bases. V gave up 2 bases and J gave up 2 bases; unmatched junction bases: 5. The CDR3 totals 15 residues. CDR1 SGHNT and CDR2 YYREEE come from the germline V gene (reference sequence). As DNA, the CDR3 is TGTGCCAGCAGCTTATCAGCGGGGATCACAGATACGCAGTATTTT. This encodes CASSLSAGITDTQYF.

V gene TRBV28 combines with J gene TRBJ2-6, with D possibly being TRBD2 (6 bases). The CDR3 runs to 18 residues. V was trimmed by 6 bases and J by 0 bases, leaving 18 bases between them. Germline loops: CDR1 MDHEN, CDR2 SYDVKM. The CDR3 nucleotides are TGTGCCAGCAGAATGGGACTGTCACTCCTCTCTGGGGCCAACGTCCTGACTTTC. Translated, it gives CASRMGLSLLSGANVLTF.

This chain uses TRBV19 with TRBJ1-1, with D perhaps matching TRBD1 (5 bases). V lost 6 bases and J lost 3, with 8 bases in between. Germline V gene data show CDR1 as LNHDA and CDR2 as SQIVND (reference sequence). CDR3 length: 12 residues. This CDR3 reads CASSEGYTEAFF. Here the CDR3 DNA reads TGTGCCAGTAGCGAGGGGTACACTGAAGCTTTCTTT.

The count of this clone is one. This rearrangement joins TRBV7-3 to TRBJ2-5, with D perhaps matching TRBD1 or TRBD2 (6 bases each). Trimming removed 4 bases at V and 5 bases at J, with 17 bases between. Germline loops: CDR1 SGHTA, CDR2 FQGTGA. The CDR3 is 15 amino acids. CDR3 amino acids: CASSYGGGEEETQYF. CDR3 sequence (DNA): TGTGCCAGCAGCTATGGAGGGGGAGAGGAGGAGACCCAGTACTTC. Filled out from reference TRBV7-3 and TRBJ2-5, the complete variable domain reads GAGVSQTPSNKVTEKGKYVELRCDPISGHTALYWYRQSLGQGPEFLIYFQGTGAADDSGLPNDRFFAVRPEGSVSTLKIQRTERGDSAVYLCASSYGGGEEETQYFGPGTRLLVL.

This clone was observed a single time. The chain links TRBV12-5 to TRBJ2-3; 7 positions match TRBD2. CDR1 LGHNT and CDR2 FRNRAP come from the germline V gene. The CDR3 is 16 amino acids. V was clipped by 3 bases and J by 0 bases; unmatched bases: 6. The DNA of the CDR3 is TGTGCTAGTGGTTTCGTGCTAGCGGTAAGCACAGATACGCAGTATTTT. This translates into CASGFVLAVSTDTQYF.

V gene TRBV7-3 combines with J gene TRBJ2-1, with 12 bases matching TRBD2. J lost 2 bases, V lost 5 bases, and 4 bases had no gene match. CDR3 length: 16 residues. From germline, CDR1 is SGHTA and CDR2 FQGTGA. The CDR3 protein is CASSRTSGAAYNEQFF. The DNA of the CDR3 is TGTGCCAGCAGCCGGACTAGCGGGGCGGCCTACAATGAGCAGTTCTTC.

This clone appeared once. The gene calls are TRBV5-1 and TRBJ1-1; a weak D match, TRBD1 (6 bases). The germline V gene encodes CDR1 SGHRS and CDR2 YFSETQ. The germline V and J ends were trimmed by 4 bases and 1 base, with 17 bases remaining between them. The CDR3 covers 16 residues. The CDR3 reads CASSLRGSGGNTEAFF. CDR3 in DNA: TGCGCCAGCAGCCTGAGGGGGTCAGGAGGGAACACTGAAGCTTTCTTT.